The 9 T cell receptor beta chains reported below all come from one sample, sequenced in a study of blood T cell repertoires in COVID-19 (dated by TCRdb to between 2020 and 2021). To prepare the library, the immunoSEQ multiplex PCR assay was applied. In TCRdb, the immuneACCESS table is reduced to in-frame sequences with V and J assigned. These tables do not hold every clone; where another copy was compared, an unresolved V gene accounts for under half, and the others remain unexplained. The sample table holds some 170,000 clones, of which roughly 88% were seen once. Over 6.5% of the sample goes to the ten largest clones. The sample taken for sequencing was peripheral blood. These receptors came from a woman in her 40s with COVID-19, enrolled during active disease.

In DNA form, the CDR3 reads TGCGCCAGCAGCCCCGCAGGGGCAGGGACCTACGAGCAGTACTTC. Encoded protein: CASSPAGAGTYEQYF. The chain employs TRBV4-1 and TRBJ2-7; possible D gene TRBD1, 6 bases. Deletions cut 4 bases from V and 2 bases from J, with 15 bases between. Germline V gene sequence: CDR1 MGHRA, CDR2 YSYEKL. The CDR3 is 15 residues long.

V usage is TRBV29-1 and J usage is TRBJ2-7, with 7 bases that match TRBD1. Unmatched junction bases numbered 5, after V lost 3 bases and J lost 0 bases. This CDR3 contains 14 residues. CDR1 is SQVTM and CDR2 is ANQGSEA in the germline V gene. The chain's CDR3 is CSVESRGSSYEQYF. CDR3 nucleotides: TGCAGCGTTGAGTCCAGGGGGAGCTCCTACGAGCAGTACTTC.

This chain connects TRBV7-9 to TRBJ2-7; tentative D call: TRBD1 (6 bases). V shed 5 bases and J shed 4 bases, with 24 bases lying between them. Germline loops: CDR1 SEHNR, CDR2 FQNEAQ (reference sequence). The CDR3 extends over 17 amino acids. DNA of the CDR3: TGTGCCAGCAGCCCATTCAACAGGGTCCCGGCACTTTACGAGCAGTACTTC. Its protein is CASSPFNRVPALYEQYF.

In nucleotides, the CDR3 is TGTGCCAGCAGTGGACTAGCGGCCTACGAGCAGTACTTC. This codes for CASSGLAAYEQYF. The chain is built from TRBV25-1 and TRBJ2-7; TRBD2 matches 9 bases. The CDR3 runs 13 residues. V gave up 4 bases and J gave up 2 bases; unmatched junction bases: 0. Germline loops: CDR1 MGHDK, CDR2 SYGVNS.

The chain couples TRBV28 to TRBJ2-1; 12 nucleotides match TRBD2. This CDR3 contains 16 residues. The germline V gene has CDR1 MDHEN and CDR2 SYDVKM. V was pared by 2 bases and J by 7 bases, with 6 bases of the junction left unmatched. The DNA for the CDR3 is TGTGCCAGCAGTTTAGCCCTAGCGGGAGGGGGAAATGAGCAGTTCTTC. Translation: CASSLALAGGGNEQFF.

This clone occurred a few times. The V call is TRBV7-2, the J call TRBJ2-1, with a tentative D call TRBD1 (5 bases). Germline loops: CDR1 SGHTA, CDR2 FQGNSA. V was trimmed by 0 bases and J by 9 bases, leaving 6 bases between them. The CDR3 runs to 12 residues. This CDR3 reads CASSLARGEQFF. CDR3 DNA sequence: TGTGCCAGCAGCTTAGCTAGGGGTGAGCAGTTCTTC.

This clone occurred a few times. Here the CDR3 DNA reads TGTGCCAGCAGCTTATCTGGAGCGAACACTGAAGCTTTCTTT. Amino acids: CASSLSGANTEAFF. This chain links TRBV11-3 with TRBJ1-1; D is undetermined. V dropped 2 bases and J dropped 1 base, with 8 bases sitting between them. The germline V gene encodes CDR1 SGHNT and CDR2 YENEEA. CDR3 length equals 14 residues.

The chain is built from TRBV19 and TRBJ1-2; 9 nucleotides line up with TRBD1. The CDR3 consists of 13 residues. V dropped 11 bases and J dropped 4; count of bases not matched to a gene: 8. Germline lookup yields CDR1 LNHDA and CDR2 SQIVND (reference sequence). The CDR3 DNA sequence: TGTGCCCGGACCGGGACAGGGAGCTATGGCTACACCTTC. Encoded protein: CARTGTGSYGYTF.

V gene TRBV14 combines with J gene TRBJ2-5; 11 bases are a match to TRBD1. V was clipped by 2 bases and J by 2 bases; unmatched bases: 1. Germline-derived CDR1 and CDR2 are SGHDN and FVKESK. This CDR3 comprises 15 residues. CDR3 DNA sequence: TGTGCCAGCAGCCAATGGGACAGGGGGCAAGAGACCCAGTACTTC. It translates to CASSQWDRGQETQYF.